The TCR beta chain under discussion was sequenced for a study of CD8+CD57+ T cells in acquired aplastic anemia. As for the study in general: Healthy-donor CD4+ cells averaged roughly 9.8 million reads. General study results and limits: A set of more than 25 CD8+ CDR3 sequences was shared between patients and controls, and these sequences appeared highly expressed in patients.

Concerning this clonotype: As yet, its antigen is unknown.

Genomic DNA served as template for TCR beta VDJ and CDR3 profiling. TCRdb called the reads again in MiXCR, with one record for every CDR3 protein. The sample lists around 200,000 distinct CDR3 sequences, about 53% occurring once. Germline V gene data show CDR1 as MNHEY and CDR2 as SMNVEV (reference sequence). This CDR3 comprises 14 residues. Trimming at V came to 8 bases and at J to 4 bases, leaving 7 bases not matched to a gene. Material: sorted CD4+, CD8+, or CD8+CD57+ T cells (not recorded which) from PBMCs. This chain uses TRBV27 with TRBJ1-5, with 8 nucleotides matching TRBD1. The clonotype was recovered from a human donor in good health, serving as a control. The CDR3, as DNA: TGTGCCAGCTGCGGACAGGGAAGAAATCAGCCCCAGCATTTT. The encoded protein is CASCGQGRNQPQHF.